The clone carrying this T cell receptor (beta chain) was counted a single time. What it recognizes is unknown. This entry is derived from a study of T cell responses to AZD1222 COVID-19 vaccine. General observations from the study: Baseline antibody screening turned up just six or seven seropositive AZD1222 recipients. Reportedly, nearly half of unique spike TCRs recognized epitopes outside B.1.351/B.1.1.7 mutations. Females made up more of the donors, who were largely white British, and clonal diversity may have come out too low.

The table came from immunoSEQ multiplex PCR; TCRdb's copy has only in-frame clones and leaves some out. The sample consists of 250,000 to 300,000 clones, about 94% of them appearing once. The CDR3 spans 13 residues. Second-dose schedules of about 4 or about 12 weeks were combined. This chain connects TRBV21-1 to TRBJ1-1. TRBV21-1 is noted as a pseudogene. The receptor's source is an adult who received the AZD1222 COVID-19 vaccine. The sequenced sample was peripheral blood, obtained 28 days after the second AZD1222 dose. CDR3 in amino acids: CASSKVEMTEAFF. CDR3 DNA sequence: TGTGCCAGCAGCAAAGTTGAAATGACTGAAGCTTTCTTT.